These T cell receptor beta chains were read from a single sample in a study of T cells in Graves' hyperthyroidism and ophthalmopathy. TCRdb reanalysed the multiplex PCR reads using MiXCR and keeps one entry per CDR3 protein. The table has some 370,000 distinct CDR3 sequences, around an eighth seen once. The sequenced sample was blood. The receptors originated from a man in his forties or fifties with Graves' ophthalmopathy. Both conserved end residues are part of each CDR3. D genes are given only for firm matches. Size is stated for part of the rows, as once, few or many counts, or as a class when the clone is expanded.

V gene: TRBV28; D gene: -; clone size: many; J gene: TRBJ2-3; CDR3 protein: CASSSPPTNTQYF; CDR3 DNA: TGTGCCAGCAGTTCCCCCCCTACTAATACGCAGTATTTT
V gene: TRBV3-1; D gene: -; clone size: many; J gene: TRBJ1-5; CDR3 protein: CASSQDPGGNQPQHF; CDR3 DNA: TGTGCCAGCAGCCAAGATCCCGGGGGCAATCAGCCCCAGCATTTT
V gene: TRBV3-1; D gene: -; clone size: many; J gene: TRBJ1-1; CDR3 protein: CASNTRGGNTEAFF; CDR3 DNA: TGTGCCAGCAACACGAGGGGTGGGAACACTGAAGCTTTCTTT
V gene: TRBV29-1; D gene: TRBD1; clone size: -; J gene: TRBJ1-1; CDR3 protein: CSGTGGLSTEAFF; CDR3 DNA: TGCAGCGGTACAGGGGGCTTAAGCACTGAAGCTTTCTTT
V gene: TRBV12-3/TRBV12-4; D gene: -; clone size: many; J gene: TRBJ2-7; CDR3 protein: CASSLDQPDRNYEQYF; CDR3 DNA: TGTGCCAGCAGTTTGGACCAACCCGACCGAAACTACGAGCAGTACTTC
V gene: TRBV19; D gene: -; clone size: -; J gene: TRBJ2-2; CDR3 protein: CAGRVGGSTGELFF; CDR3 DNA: TGTGCCGGCCGGGTTGGCGGGTCCACCGGGGAGCTGTTTTTT
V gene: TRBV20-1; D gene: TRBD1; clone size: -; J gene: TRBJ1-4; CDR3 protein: CSASGGGEKLFF; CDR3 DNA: TGCAGTGCTTCAGGGGGCGGTGAAAAACTGTTTTTT
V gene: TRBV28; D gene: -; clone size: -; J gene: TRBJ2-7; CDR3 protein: CASSFLVRGSEQYF; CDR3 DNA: TGTGCCAGCAGTTTTTTGGTCAGGGGTTCCGAGCAGTACTTC
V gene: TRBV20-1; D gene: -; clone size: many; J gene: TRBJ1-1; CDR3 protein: CSARGAMNTEAFF; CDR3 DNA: TGCAGTGCTAGAGGGGCAATGAACACTGAAGCTTTCTTT
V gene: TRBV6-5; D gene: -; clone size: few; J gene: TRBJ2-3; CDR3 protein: CASSYSSGVNLGTDTQYF; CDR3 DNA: TGTGCCAGCAGTTACTCGAGTGGAGTTAACCTCGGCACAGATACGCAGTATTTT
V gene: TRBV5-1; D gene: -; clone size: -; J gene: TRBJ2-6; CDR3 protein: CAGSDLPGSGANVLTF; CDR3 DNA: TGCGCCGGCTCAGACCTCCCGGGCTCTGGGGCCAACGTCCTGACTTTC
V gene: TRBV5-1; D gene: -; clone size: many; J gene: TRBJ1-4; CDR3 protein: CASSRGGGDEKLFF; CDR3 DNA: TGCGCCAGCAGCCGCGGTGGAGGGGATGAAAAACTGTTTTTT
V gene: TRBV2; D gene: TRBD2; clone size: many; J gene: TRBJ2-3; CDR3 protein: CASRAGEVDTQYF; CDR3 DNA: TGTGCCAGCAGGGCGGGAGAGGTGGATACGCAGTATTTT
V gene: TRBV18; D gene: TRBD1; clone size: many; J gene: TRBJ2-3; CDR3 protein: CASSPPQGLAHTDTQYF; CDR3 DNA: TGTGCCAGCTCACCTCCACAGGGGCTAGCTCACACAGATACGCAGTATTTT